This TCR beta chain was observed in a study of shared clonotypes between healthy human individuals. The germline V gene encodes CDR1 PRHDT and CDR2 FYEKMQ (reference sequence). This CDR3 is built from 14 residues. Trimming cost V 3 bases and J 3 bases, with 10 bases left between them. This clone was recorded only once. Using immunoSEQ multiplex PCR, the repertoire was profiled, and TCRdb retains in-frame clones only, with some absent. The sample lists 2.3 million or so clones; 90% to 95% were seen once. V usage is TRBV13 and J usage is TRBJ2-3, with no clear D. The specimen sequenced was naive CD4+ T cells from PBMCs. Subset given: CD45RA+ positively selected. The clonotype comes from a man in his late teens or twenties in good health. Some clones in this sample may be carry-over from other donors' samples. This chain's CDR3 is CASSFAGRTDTQYF. CDR3 DNA sequence: TGTGCCAGCAGCTTCGCAGGTCGGACAGATACGCAGTATTTT.